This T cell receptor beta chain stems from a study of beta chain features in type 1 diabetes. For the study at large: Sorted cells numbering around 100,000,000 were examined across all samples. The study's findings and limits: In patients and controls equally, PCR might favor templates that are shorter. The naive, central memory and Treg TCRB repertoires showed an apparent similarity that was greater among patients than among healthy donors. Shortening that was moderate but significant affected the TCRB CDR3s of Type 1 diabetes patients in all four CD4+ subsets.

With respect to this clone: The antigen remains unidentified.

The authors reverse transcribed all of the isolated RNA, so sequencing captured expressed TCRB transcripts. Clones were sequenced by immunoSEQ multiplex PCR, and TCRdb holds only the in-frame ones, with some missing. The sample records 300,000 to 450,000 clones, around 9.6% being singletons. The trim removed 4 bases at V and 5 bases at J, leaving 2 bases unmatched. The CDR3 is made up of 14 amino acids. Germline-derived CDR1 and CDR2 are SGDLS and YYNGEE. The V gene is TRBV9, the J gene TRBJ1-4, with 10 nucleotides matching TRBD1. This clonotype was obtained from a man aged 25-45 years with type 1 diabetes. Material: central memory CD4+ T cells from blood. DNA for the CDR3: TGTGCCAGCAGCAAGACAGGGGGCAATGAAAAACTGTTTTTT. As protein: CASSKTGGNEKLFF.